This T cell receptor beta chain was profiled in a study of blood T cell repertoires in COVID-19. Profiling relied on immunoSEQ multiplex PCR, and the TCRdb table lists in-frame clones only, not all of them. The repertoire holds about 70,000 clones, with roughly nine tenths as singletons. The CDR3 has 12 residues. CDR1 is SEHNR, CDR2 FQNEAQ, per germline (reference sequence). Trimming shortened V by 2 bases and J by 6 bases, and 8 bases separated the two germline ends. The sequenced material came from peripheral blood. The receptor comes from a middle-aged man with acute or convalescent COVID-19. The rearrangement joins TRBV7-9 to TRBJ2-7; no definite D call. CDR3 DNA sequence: TGTGCCAGCAGCTTAAAAACGGGCGAGCAGTACTTC. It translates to CASSLKTGEQYF.